Each of the 18 T cell receptor beta chains below was sequenced from the same sample in a study of T-cell reconstitution after alpha-beta-depleted transplantation in children (TCRdb year 2016). Library preparation was by PCR. Sequencing was performed on an Illumina HiSeq 2500. To normalize quantification of the TCRbeta repertoire, the TCR libraries were built with molecular barcoding that relied on unique molecular identifiers. TCRdb reworked the public reads: Q25 trimming with fastp, MiXCR clone assembly, productive beta chains retained. Entries are consolidated by CDR3 protein sequence, retaining the most common genes and DNA. For this sample the table gives 300,000 to 350,000 distinct CDR3 sequences, of which around 25% were detected only once. Of the sample, around 9.9% falls within the top ten clones. In the paper's terms, the treatment or condition label means: allogeneic hematopoietic cell transplantation with graft depleted of TCRalphabeta T cells and CD19 B cells.

Sequencing was performed on PBMCs, mostly from graft donor cells, taken 180 days after TCRalphabeta/CD19-depleted stem cell transplant. All receptors derive from a male patient between 5 and 17 years old who had a stem cell transplant for acute lymphoblastic leukemia, so the T cells may come from the graft donor.

The table lists this clonotype with a few counts. V gene TRBV7-9 combines with J gene TRBJ2-4; D possibly corresponds to TRBD2 (6 bases). Germline CDR1 is SEHNR and CDR2 is FQNEAQ (reference sequence). Trimming left V 2 bases short and J 6 bases short, with 14 bases between. The length of the CDR3 is 15 residues. This chain's CDR3 is CASSLRQGGVNIQYF. The CDR3 DNA is TGTGCCAGCAGCTTAAGGCAGGGCGGGGTAAACATTCAGTACTTC.

This clonotype was found once. The chain links TRBV4-1 to TRBJ1-4, with D perhaps TRBD1 (6 bases). Trimming took off 2 bases at V and 8 bases at J, with 12 bases between the two ends. The CDR3 runs to 14 residues. Germline V lookup: CDR1 MGHRA, CDR2 YSYEKL. The CDR3 DNA is TGCGCCAGCAGCCAATGGACAGCACGGGAAAAACTGTTTTTT. Protein sequence: CASSQWTAREKLFF.

In this sample, this clonotype turned up a few times. The CDR3 here is CASDPPMNTEAFF. In DNA, the CDR3 is TGTGCCAGCGACCCTCCAATGAACACTGAAGCTTTCTTT. The chain has TRBV12-3 or TRBV12-4 and TRBJ1-1; D gene uncertain. The CDR3 totals 13 residues. Trimming cost V 8 bases and J 0 bases, with 10 bases left between them.

The chain is built from TRBV29-1 and TRBJ2-3; D not resolved. V gave up 2 bases and J gave up 8 bases, with 14 bases separating them. The CDR3 is 13 residues long. From germline, CDR1 is SQVTM and CDR2 ANQGSEA. The CDR3 sequence: CSVESIIVGTQYF. CDR3 coding DNA: TGCAGCGTTGAATCTATAATAGTTGGTACGCAGTATTTT.

The V and J genes are TRBV7-7 and TRBJ2-1; possible D gene TRBD2, 5 bases. CDR1 and CDR2 (germline): SSHAT, FNYEAQ (reference sequence). The CDR3 sequence is 14 residues long. V was trimmed by 5 bases and J by 4 bases, leaving 12 bases between them. CDR3 nucleotide sequence: TGTGCCAGCAGCGAAACCTGGACTTACAATGAGCAGTTCTTC. Translation: CASSETWTYNEQFF.

This chain's CDR3 is CASRTGDGDNEQYF. In DNA form, the CDR3 reads TGCGCCAGCAGAACAGGGGATGGGGACAACGAGCAGTACTTC. The genes are TRBV5-1 and TRBJ2-7; 7 bases are shared with TRBD1. Germline V gene sequence: CDR1 SGHRS, CDR2 YFSETQ. The CDR3 has 14 residues. V gave up 5 bases and J gave up 5 bases; unmatched junction bases: 10.

This clonotype was picked up a small number of times. The chain couples TRBV7-9 to TRBJ1-2, with D perhaps TRBD1 (5 bases). Germline loops: CDR1 SEHNR, CDR2 FQNEAQ (reference sequence). The CDR3 totals 15 residues. The V end lost 11 bases, the J end lost 4 bases, and 23 bases lay between the germline ends. The DNA of the CDR3 is TGTGCCTTAGCAGGCCAGACTCGGACAAGCTATGGCTACACCTTC. This codes for CALAGQTRTSYGYTF.

V usage is TRBV4-2 and J usage is TRBJ2-2; TRBD2 might be the D (5 bases). V gave up 6 bases and J gave up 5 bases, with 22 bases separating them. CDR1 and CDR2 from the germline V gene are LGHNA and YNFKEQ. The length of the CDR3 is 17 residues. The CDR3 reads CASRLSGGGRVTGELFF. DNA of the CDR3: TGTGCCAGCAGACTCAGCGGCGGAGGAAGGGTGACCGGGGAGCTGTTTTTT.

The chain links TRBV5-1 to TRBJ2-7, with 7 bases that match TRBD2. CDR3 length: 16 residues. Unmatched junction bases numbered 10, after V lost 3 bases and J lost 1 base. From germline, CDR1 is SGHRS and CDR2 YFSETQ. CDR3 amino acids: CASSWGTISLSYEQYF. CDR3 coding DNA: TGCGCCAGCAGCTGGGGGACTATCTCGCTTTCCTACGAGCAGTACTTC.

This chain uses TRBV9 with TRBJ1-6; 7 bases agree with TRBD1. This CDR3 comprises 14 residues. The germline V gene encodes CDR1 SGDLS and CDR2 YYNGEE. V was clipped by 6 bases and J by 6 bases; unmatched bases: 6. The CDR3 region is CASIADRVNSPLHF. In DNA, the CDR3 is TGTGCCAGCATCGCCGACAGGGTTAATTCACCCCTCCACTTT.

The chain has TRBV10-3 and TRBJ2-1; perhaps TRBD2 as D (6 bases). The CDR3 covers 14 residues. Trimming left V 3 bases short and J 4 bases short, with 10 bases between. The germline gives CDR1 ENHRY, CDR2 SYGVKD. CDR3 DNA sequence: TGTGCCATCAGTGAACGCGGGGTATACAATGAGCAGTTCTTC. Translating it yields CAISERGVYNEQFF.

This clonotype turned up a few times. The CDR3 loop is CASSLGYNTDTQYF. In DNA form, the CDR3 reads TGTGCCAGCAGCTTGGGGTACAACACAGATACGCAGTATTTT. The chain recombines TRBV5-6 with TRBJ2-3; D is uncertain. Germline V gene lookup returns CDR1 SGHDT and CDR2 YYEEEE. With 0 bases removed from V and 2 bases from J, the gap between germline ends came to 7 bases. This CDR3 spans 14 amino acids. The variable domain in full, completed from reference TRBV5-6 and TRBJ2-3, reads DAGVTQSPTHLIKTRGQQVTLRCSPKSGHDTVSWYQQALGQGPQFIFQYYEEEERQRGNFPDRFSGHQFPNYSSELNVNALLLGDSALYLCASSLGYNTDTQYFGPGTRLTVL.

The chain couples TRBV10-2 to TRBJ2-1; possibly TRBD2 for D (5 bases). This CDR3 spans 14 amino acids. The V end lost 10 bases, the J end lost 5 bases, and 18 bases lay between the germline ends. CDR1 is WSHSY, CDR2 SAAADI, per germline. CDR3 amino acids: CAIRSAVPDNEQFF. In nucleotides, the CDR3 is TGCGCCATCCGTAGCGCCGTTCCGGACAATGAGCAGTTCTTC.

The rearrangement links TRBV2 to TRBJ2-3; 12 bases line up with TRBD2. Unmatched junction bases numbered 6, after V lost 5 bases and J lost 3 bases. CDR1 and CDR2 (germline): SNHLY, FYNNEI. The length of the CDR3 is 16 residues. Here the CDR3 reads CASSRLAGVRTDTQYF. Written as DNA, the CDR3 is TGTGCCAGCAGTAGACTAGCGGGAGTTCGAACAGATACGCAGTATTTT.

The chain couples TRBV7-6 to TRBJ2-7; D could derive from TRBD1 or TRBD2 (5 bases each). The germline V and J ends were trimmed by 4 bases and 4 bases, with 14 bases remaining between them. CDR1 SGHVS and CDR2 FNYEAQ come from the germline V gene. The CDR3 has 14 amino acids. CDR3 protein: CASSSLPGTYEQYF. The CDR3 coding sequence is TGTGCCAGCAGCTCCCTTCCGGGGACGTACGAGCAGTACTTC.

V gene TRBV7-9 combines with J gene TRBJ2-1; TRBD2 aligns across 9 bases. CDR1 SEHNR and CDR2 FQNEAQ come from the germline V gene (reference sequence). This CDR3 contains 16 residues. V trimming: 2 bases; J trimming: 7 bases; junction bases outside the gene matches: 9. The CDR3 spells CASSLYPWTSANEQFF. The CDR3 DNA sequence: TGTGCCAGCAGCTTATACCCCTGGACTAGCGCGAATGAGCAGTTCTTC.

The chain carries TRBV12-3 or TRBV12-4 and TRBJ2-4; 8 positions match TRBD2. The CDR3 length is 19 residues. J gave up 4 bases and V 1 base, and 15 bases lay outside the gene matches. CDR3 loop: CASSLERGGILFTKNIQYF. The DNA for the CDR3 is TGTGCCAGCAGTTTAGAACGGGGGGGGATACTTTTTACTAAAAACATTCAGTACTTC.

In this sample, this clonotype turned up a few times. The J gene is TRBJ2-7, the V gene TRBV20-1; TRBD1 aligns across 9 bases. Trimming cost V 0 bases and J 2 bases; bases outside gene matches: 8. CDR3 length equals 16 residues. The germline V gene encodes CDR1 DFQATT and CDR2 SNEGSKA (reference sequence). CDR3 nucleotides: TGCAGTGCTAGAGATGGAGTGACAGGGGGTACCTACGAGCAGTACTTC. Its protein is CSARDGVTGGTYEQYF.